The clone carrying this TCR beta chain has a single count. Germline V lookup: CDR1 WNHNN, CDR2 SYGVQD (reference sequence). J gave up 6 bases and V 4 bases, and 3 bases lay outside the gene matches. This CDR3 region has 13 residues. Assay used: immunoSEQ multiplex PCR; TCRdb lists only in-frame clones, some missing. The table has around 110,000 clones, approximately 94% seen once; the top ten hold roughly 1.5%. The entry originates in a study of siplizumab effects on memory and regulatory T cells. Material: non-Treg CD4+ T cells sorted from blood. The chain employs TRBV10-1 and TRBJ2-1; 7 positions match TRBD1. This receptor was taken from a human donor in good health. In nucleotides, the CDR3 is TGCGCCAGCAGTGGTTCAGGGGGCAATGAGCAGTTCTTC. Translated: CASSGSGGNEQFF.